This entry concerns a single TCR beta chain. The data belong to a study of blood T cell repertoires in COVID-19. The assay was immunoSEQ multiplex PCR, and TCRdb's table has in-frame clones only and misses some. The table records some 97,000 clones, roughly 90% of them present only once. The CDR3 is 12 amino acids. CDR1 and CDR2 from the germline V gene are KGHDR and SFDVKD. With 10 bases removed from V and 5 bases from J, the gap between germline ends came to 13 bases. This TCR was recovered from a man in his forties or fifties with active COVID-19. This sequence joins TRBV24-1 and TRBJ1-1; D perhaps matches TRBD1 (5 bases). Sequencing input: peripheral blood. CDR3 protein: CATSGLRTEAFF. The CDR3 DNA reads TGTGCCACATCAGGGTTACGAACTGAAGCTTTCTTT.